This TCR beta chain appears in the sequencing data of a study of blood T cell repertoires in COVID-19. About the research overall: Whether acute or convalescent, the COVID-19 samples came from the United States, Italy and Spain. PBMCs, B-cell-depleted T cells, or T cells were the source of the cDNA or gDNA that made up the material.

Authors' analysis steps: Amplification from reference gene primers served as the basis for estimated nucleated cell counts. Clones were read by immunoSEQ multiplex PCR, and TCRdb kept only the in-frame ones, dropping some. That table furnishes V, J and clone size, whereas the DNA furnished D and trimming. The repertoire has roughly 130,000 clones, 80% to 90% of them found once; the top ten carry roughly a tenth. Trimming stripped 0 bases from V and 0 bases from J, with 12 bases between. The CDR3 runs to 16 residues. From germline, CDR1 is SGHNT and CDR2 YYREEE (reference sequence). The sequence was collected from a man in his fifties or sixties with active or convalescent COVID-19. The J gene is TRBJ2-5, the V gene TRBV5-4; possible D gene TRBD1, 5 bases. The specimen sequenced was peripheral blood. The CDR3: CASSLAQGIYQETQYF. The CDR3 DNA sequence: TGTGCCAGCAGCTTGGCGCAGGGAATATACCAAGAGACCCAGTACTTC.